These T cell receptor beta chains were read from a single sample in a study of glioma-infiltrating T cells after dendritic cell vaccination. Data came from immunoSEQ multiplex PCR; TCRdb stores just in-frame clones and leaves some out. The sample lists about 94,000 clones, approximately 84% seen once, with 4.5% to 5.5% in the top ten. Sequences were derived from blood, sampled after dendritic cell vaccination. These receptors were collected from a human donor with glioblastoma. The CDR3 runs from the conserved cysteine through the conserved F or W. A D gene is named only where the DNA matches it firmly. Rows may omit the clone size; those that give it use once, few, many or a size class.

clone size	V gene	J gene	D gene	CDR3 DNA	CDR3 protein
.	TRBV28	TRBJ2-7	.	TGTGCCAGCAGTCCGGCGGGGCAGGGTTCCTACGAGCAGTACTTC	CASSPAGQGSYEQYF
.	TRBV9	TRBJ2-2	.	TGTGCCAGCAACGCGGCCACCTGGAACACCGGGGAGCTGTTTTTT	CASNAATWNTGELFF
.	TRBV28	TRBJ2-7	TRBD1	TGTGCCAGCAGTTTAGGGGGACAGACCTACGAGCAGTACTTC	CASSLGGQTYEQYF
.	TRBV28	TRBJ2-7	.	TGTGCCTCTGGGGGAGGTTGGGAATACGAGCAGTACTTC	CASGGGWEYEQYF
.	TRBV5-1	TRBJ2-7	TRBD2	TGCGCCAGCAGCTCCGGGCGGGGGGGCCGTAACGAGCAGTACTTC	CASSSGRGGRNEQYF
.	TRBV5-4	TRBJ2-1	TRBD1	TGTGCCAGCAGCTTGACAGGGGGCGACTACAATGAGCAGTTCTTC	CASSLTGGDYNEQFF
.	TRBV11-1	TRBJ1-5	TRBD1	TGTGCCAGCAGCCTGGACAGGGGCGCTGATCAGCCCCAGCATTTT	CASSLDRGADQPQHF
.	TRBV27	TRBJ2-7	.	TGTGCCAGCAGTTCCGCCTACGAGCAGTACTTC	CASSSAYEQYF
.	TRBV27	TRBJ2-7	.	TGTGCCAGCAGTCCCCAAGGTCTAGATAAATACGAGCAGTACTTC	CASSPQGLDKYEQYF
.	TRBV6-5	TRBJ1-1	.	TGTGCCAGCAGTTCAGAGGCGAACACTGAAGCTTTCTTT	CASSSEANTEAFF
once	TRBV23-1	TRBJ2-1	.	TGCGCCAGCAGTCAATCCCGTAGGGGCTCCTACAATGAGCAGTTCTTC	CASSQSRRGSYNEQFF
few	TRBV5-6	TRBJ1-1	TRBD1	TGTGCCAGCAGCAGACGGGACAGGGGGAACACTGAAGCTTTCTTT	CASSRRDRGNTEAFF
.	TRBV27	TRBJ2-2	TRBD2	TGTGCCAGCAGTTTTAGCGGGCTTCTTAACACCGGGGAGCTGTTTTTT	CASSFSGLLNTGELFF
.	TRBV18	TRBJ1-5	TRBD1	TGTGCCAGCTCTCTAAACCAACTATTCGGGACAGGGTCATGGCGTCAGCCCCAGCATTTT	CASSLNQLFGTGSWRQPQHF
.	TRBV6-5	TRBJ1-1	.	TGTGCCAGCAGTTACTCCAGGGACACTGAAGCTTTCTTT	CASSYSRDTEAFF
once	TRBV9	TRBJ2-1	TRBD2	TGTGCCAGCAGCGTAGACCCGGGGGGGTCCTCCTACAATGAGCAGTTCTTC	CASSVDPGGSSYNEQFF
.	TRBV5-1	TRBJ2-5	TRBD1	TGCGCCAGCAAGCCACAGGGGGCTGGGCAGGAGACCCAGTACTTC	CASKPQGAGQETQYF
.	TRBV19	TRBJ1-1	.	TGTGCCAGTATATCCCAGGGGTGGGACACTGAAGCTTTCTTT	CASISQGWDTEAFF
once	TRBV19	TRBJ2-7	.	TGTGCCAGTAGTGTACAGGGTCCCTACGAGCAGTACTTC	CASSVQGPYEQYF
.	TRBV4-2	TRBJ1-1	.	TGTGCCAGCAGCCAAGAGGGAAGGGGAGGCACTGAAGCTTTCTTT	CASSQEGRGGTEAFF
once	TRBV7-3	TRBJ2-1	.	TGTGCCAGCAGCTTATCCGCGGTTTACAATGAGCAGTTCTTC	CASSLSAVYNEQFF
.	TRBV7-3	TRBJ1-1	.	TGTGCCAGCAGCCCAAGCCAGGGTAAGGAGCTCCCTGAAGCTTTCTTT	CASSPSQGKELPEAFF
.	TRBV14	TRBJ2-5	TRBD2	TGTGCCAGCAGCCGACTAGCGGGGGGGGGAGAGACCCAGTACTTC	CASSRLAGGGETQYF
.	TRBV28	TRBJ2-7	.	TGTGCCAGCAGTCCTCCCGACGGCCGAGGGAGCTACGAGCAGTACTTC	CASSPPDGRGSYEQYF
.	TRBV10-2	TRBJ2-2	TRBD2	TGCGCCAGATCTGGGGGGGAGGGCACCGGGGAGCTGTTTTTT	CARSGGEGTGELFF
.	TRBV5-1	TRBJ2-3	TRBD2	TGCGCCAGCAGCTTGGTACTAGCGGGAGCGGGAGATACGCAGTATTTT	CASSLVLAGAGDTQYF
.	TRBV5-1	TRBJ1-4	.	TGCGCCAGCAGCTTGGGACAGGCTACTAATGAAAAACTGTTTTTT	CASSLGQATNEKLFF
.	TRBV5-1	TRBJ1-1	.	TGCGCCAGCAGCTTGGGGGGGGGAGGAGCTTTCTTT	CASSLGGGGAFF
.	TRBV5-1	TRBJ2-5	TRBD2	TGCGCCAGCAGTCAGGGACTAGCGGGGGAACAAGAGACCCAGTACTTC	CASSQGLAGEQETQYF